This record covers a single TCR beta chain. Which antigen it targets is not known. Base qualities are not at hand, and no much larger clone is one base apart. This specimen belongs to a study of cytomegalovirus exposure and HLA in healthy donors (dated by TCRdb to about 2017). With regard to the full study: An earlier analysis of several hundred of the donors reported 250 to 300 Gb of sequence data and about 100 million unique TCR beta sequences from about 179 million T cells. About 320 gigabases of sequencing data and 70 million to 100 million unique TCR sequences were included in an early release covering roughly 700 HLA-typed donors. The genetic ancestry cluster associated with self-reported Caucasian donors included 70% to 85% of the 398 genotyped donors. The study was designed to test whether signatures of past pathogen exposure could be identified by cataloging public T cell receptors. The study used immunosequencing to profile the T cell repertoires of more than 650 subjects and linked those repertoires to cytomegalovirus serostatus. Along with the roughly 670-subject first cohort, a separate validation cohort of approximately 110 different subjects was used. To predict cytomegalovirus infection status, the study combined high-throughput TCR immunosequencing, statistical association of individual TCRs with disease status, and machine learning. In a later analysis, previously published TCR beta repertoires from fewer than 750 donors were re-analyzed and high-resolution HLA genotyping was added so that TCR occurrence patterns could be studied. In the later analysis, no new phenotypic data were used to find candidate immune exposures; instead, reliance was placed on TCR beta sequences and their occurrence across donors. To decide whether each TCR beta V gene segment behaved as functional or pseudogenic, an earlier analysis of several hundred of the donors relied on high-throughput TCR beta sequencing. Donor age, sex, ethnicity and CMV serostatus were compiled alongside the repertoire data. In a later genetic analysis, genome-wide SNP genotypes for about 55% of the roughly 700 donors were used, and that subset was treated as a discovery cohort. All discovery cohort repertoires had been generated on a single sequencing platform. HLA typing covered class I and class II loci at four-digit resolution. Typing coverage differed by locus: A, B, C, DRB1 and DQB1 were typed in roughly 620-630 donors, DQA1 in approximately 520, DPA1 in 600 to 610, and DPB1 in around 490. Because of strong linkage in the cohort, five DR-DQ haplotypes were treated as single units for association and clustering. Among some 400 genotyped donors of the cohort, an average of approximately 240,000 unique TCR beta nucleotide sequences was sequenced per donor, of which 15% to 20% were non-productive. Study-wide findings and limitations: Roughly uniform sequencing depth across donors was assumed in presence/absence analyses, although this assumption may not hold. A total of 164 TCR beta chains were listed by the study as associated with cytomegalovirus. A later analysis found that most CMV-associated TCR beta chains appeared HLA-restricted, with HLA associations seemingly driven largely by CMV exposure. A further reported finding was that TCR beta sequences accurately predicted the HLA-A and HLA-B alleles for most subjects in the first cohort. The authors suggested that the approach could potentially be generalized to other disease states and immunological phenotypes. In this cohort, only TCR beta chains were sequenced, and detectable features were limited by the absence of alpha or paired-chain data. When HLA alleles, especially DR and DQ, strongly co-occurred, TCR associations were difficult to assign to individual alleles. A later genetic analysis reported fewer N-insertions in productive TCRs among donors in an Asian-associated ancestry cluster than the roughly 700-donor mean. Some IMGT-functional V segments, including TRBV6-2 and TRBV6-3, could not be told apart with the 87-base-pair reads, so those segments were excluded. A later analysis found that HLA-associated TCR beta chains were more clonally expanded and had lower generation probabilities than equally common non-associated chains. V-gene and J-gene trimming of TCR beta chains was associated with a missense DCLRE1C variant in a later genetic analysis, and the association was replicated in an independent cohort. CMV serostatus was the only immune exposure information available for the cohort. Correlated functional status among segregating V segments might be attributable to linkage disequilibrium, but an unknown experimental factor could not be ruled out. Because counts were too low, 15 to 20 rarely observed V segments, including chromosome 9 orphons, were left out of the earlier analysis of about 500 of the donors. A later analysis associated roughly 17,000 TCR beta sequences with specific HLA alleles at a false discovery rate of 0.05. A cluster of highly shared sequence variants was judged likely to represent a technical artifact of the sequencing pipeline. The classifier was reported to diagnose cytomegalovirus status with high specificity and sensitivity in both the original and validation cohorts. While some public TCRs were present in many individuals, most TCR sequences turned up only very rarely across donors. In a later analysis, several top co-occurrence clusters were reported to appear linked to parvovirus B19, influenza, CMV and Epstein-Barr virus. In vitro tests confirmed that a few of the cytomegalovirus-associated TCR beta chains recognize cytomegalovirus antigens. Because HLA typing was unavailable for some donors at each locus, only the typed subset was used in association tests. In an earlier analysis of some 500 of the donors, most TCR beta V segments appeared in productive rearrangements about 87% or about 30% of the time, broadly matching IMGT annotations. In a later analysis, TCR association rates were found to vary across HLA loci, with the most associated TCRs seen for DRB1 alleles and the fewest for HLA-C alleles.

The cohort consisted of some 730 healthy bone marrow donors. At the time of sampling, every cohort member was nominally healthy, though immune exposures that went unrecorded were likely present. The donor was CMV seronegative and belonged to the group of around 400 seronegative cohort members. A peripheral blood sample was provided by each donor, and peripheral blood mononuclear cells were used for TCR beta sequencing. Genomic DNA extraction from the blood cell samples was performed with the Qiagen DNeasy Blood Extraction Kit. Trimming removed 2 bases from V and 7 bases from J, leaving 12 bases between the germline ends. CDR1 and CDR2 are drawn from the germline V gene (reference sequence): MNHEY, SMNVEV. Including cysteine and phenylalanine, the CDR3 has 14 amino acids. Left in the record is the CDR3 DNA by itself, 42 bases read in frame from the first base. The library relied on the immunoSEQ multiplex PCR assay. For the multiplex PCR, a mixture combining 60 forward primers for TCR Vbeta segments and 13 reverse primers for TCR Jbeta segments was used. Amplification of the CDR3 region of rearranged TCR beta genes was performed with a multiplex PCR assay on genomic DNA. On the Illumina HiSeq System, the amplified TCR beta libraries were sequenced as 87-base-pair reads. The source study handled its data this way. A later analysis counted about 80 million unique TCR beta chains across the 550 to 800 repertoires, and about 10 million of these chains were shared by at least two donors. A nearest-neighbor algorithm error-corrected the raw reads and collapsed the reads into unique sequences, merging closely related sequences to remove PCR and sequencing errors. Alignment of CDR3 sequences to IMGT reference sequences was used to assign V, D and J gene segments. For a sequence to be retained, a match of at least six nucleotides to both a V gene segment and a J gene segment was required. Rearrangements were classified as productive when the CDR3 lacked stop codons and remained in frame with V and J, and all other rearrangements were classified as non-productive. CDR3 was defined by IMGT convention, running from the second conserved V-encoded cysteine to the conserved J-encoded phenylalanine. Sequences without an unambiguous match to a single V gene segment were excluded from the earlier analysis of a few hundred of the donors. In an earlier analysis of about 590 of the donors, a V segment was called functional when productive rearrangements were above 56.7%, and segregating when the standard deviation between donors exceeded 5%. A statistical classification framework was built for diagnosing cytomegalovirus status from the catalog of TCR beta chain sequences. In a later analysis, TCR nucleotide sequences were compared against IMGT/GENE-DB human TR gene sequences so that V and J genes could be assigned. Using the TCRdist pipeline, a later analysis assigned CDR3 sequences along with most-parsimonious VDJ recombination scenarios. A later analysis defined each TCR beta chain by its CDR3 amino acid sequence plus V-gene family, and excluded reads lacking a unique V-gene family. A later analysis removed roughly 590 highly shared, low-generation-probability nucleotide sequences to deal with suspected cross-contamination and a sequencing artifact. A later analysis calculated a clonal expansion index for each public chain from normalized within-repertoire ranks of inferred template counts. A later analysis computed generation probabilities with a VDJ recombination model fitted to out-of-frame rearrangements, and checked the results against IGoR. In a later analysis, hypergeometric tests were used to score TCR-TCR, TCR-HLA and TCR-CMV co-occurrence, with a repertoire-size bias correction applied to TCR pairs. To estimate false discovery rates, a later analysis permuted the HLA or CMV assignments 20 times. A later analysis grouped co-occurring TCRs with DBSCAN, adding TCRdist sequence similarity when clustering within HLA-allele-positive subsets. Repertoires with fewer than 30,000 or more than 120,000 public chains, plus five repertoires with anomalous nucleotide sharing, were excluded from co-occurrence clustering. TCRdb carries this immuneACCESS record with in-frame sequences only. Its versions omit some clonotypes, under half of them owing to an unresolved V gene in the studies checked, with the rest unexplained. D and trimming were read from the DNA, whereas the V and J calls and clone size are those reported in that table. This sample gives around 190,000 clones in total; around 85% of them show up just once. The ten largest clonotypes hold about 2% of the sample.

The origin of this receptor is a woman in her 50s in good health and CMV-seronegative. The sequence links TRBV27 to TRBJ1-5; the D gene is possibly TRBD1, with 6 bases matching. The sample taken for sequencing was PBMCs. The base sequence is TGTGCCAGCAGTTTAGGGACACCAGGGCAGCCCCAGCATTTT. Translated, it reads CASSLGTPGQPQHF.